This T cell receptor (beta chain) was identified during a study of regulatory T cells in long-lasting Graves disease. General study findings and limits: Thyroid tissue was not studied; only peripheral blood was.

The sample's time point: newly diagnosed GD, antithyroid drugs for less than 3 months. Construction of the TCR library relied on RNA isolated from PBMCs. A word on this clonotype: Its antigen remains unknown.

CDR3-region Arm-PCR and iRepertoire HTBI primers produced the TCR beta libraries. TCRdb passed the multiplex PCR reads through MiXCR, listing each CDR3 protein once. This table holds about 210,000 distinct CDR3 sequences, around 19% found once. The germline V gene has CDR1 MNHEY and CDR2 SVGEGT. Trimming removed 2 bases from V and 14 bases from J, with 19 bases in between. CDR3 length: 15 residues. In addition, the sample was reused for a study of T cells in Graves' hyperthyroidism and ophthalmopathy.

Sequencing used peripheral blood mononuclear cells (PBMCs), obtained at new diagnosis, from a patient treated with antithyroid drugs. V gene TRBV6-2 or TRBV6-3 combines with J gene TRBJ1-6, with D possibly being TRBD1 (6 bases). This TCR derives from a woman in her twenties or thirties with Graves disease. CDR3 amino acids: CASSYVGLPNRALHF. Here the CDR3 DNA reads TGTGCCAGCAGTTACGTAGGACTACCCAACAGGGCCCTCCACTTT.